The clone carrying this T cell receptor beta chain occurred a few times. Antigen: not known. This specimen belongs to a study of CD8 T cells in ankylosing spondylitis. The study's findings and limits: In the blood and synovial fluid of reactive arthritis, some motif variants had been previously reported. Disease-linked clones were CD8+ and relatively rare in peripheral blood. Fewer than ten highly homologous variants made up a TCR beta motif that seemed to typify ankylosing spondylitis blood. Matched ankylosing spondylitis synovial fluid reportedly contained a significantly enriched population of disease-linked clones.

Trimming at V came to 8 bases and at J to 0 bases, leaving 6 bases not matched to a gene. The CDR3 spans 15 residues. Germline lookup yields CDR1 MNHNS and CDR2 SASEGT. Libraries of TCR beta came from quantitative 5'-RACE with molecular barcodes. MiXCR, run by TCRdb on the 5' RACE reads, gives a single entry per CDR3 protein. The table has a few hundred thousand distinct CDR3 sequences, 20% to 25% seen once; the top ten hold 16%. Sequencing input: blood, either unsorted or a sorted T cell fraction (not recorded which). V is TRBV6-1 and J is TRBJ2-1; 8 nucleotides align to TRBD2. This receptor was taken from a male donor with ankylosing spondylitis. In DNA form, the CDR3 reads TGTGCCAGCTTTAGTCTAGCGGGCTCCTACAATGAGCAGTTCTTC. Encoded protein: CASFSLAGSYNEQFF.